A single sample gave rise to the 21 T cell receptor beta chains below, sequenced in a study of spatial heterogeneity in lung cancer. Regarding the study as a whole: How many expanded intratumoral alpha and beta TCRs were present tracked the tumor mutation count, which was a count of nonsynonymous mutations.

Time point defined: sample taken at primary tumor resection. TCRdb reprocessed the 5' RACE reads with MiXCR, giving one entry per CDR3 protein. The table shows 23,000 or so distinct CDR3 sequences, with around 6% occurring only once. Their target antigens are unknown. The material was lung tumor tissue, obtained at surgery. These receptor sequences come from a male donor with early-stage non-small cell lung cancer.

This clonotype was found many times. The chain employs TRBV7-9 and TRBJ1-1; D is perhaps TRBD1 (5 bases). Trimming shortened V by 4 bases and J by 6 bases, and 18 bases separated the two germline ends. This CDR3 spans 15 amino acids. From germline, CDR1 is SEHNR and CDR2 FQNEAQ (reference sequence). In DNA form, the CDR3 reads TGTGCCAGCAGCTCGAACCGGGGCACCCGGGCTGAAGCTTTCTTT. Its translation: CASSSNRGTRAEAFF.

There are many counts of this clonotype. J is TRBJ2-5 and V is TRBV9; D not certain. The CDR3 runs to 14 residues. CDR1 and CDR2 (germline): SGDLS, YYNGEE. Trimming shortened V by 0 bases and J by 5 bases, and 11 bases separated the two germline ends. The CDR3 DNA reads as TGTGCCAGCAGCGTAGATAGCAAATGGGAGACCCAGTACTTC. The encoded protein is CASSVDSKWETQYF.

This clonotype was seen many times. The chain uses TRBV9 and TRBJ1-1; D gene uncertain. This CDR3 is 14 amino acids long. The germline V and J ends were trimmed by 7 bases and 1 base, with 14 bases remaining between them. Per the germline V gene, CDR1 is SGDLS and CDR2 is YYNGEE. CDR3 coding DNA: TGTGCCAGCCGCCGGGAGGGCGGGAACACTGAAGCTTTCTTT. This translates into CASRREGGNTEAFF.

This clonotype came up many times. The chain employs TRBV5-1 and TRBJ2-7, with TRBD2 identical over 11 bases. The V segment lost 6 bases and the J segment 5 bases; nucleotides outside the gene matches: 10. The CDR3 has 15 amino acids. Germline lookup yields CDR1 SGHRS and CDR2 YFSETQ. The CDR3 nucleotides are TGCGCCAGCACCCCGACTAGCGGGGTAAACCACGAGCAGTACTTC. Residues: CASTPTSGVNHEQYF.

This clonotype was counted many times. The J gene is TRBJ1-1, the V gene TRBV11-3; TRBD1 aligns across 9 bases. The CDR3 is 15 residues long. The junction had 5 bases not matched to a gene; V was cut back by 5 bases and J by 1 base. Per germline, CDR1 SGHNT and CDR2 YENEEA. The CDR3 loop is CASSPGQGQNTEAFF. The CDR3 DNA reads as TGTGCCAGCAGCCCGGGACAGGGACAGAACACTGAAGCTTTCTTT.

A word on this clonotype: At one end the junction does not follow the germline gene, possibly because of a read error. The J gene is TRBJ2-3, the V gene TRBV11-2; 8 bases line up with TRBD2. Germline lookup yields CDR1 SGHAT and CDR2 FQNNGV. This CDR3 is 15 amino acids long. CDR3 sequence (DNA): TGTGCCAGCAGCTTAGGAAGCGGGAGCCCAGATACGCAGGATTTT. It specifies CASSLGSGSPDTQDF.

The chain recombines TRBV7-3 with TRBJ2-3; TRBD2 matches at 8 bases. Germline loops: CDR1 SGHTA, CDR2 FQGTGA. The junction had 15 bases not matched to a gene; V was cut back by 1 base and J by 0 bases. The CDR3 totals 20 residues. The chain's CDR3 is CASSLIAGDYSSGSTDTQYF. The CDR3 nucleotides read TGTGCCAGCAGCTTAATCGCGGGGGATTACTCTAGCGGGAGCACAGATACGCAGTATTTT. Full variable domain (missing parts from reference TRBV7-3 and TRBJ2-3): GAGVSQTPSNKVTEKGKYVELRCDPISGHTALYWYRQSLGQGPEFLIYFQGTGAADDSGLPNDRFFAVRPEGSVSTLKIQRTERGDSAVYLCASSLIAGDYSSGSTDTQYFGPGTRLTVL.

The J gene is TRBJ1-5, the V gene TRBV28; 10 bases line up with TRBD1. Germline V lookup: CDR1 MDHEN, CDR2 SYDVKM. V shed 1 base, J shed 10 bases, and the junction held 4 bases outside the gene matches. The CDR3 covers 14 residues. CDR3: CASSLLTGGGPQHF. The DNA for the CDR3 is TGTGCCAGCAGTTTATTGACAGGGGGCGGCCCCCAGCATTTT.

This clonotype showed up just a few times. The rearrangement uses TRBV20-1 and TRBJ2-1; 8 bases line up with TRBD1. Per germline, CDR1 DFQATT and CDR2 SNEGSKA (reference sequence). The V gene end was trimmed by 4 bases and the J gene end by 9 bases; junction bases not matched to a gene: 5. The CDR3 contains 12 residues. The CDR3 nucleotides are TGCAGTGCTACGGACAGGGAAGTTGAGCAGTTCTTC. It encodes CSATDREVEQFF.

This clonotype was seen a few times. The V and J genes are TRBV6-2 or TRBV6-3 and TRBJ2-5; no definite D call. CDR3 length: 11 residues. Trimming stripped 6 bases from V and 8 bases from J, with 10 bases between. Germline-derived CDR1 and CDR2 are MNHEY and SVGEGT. CDR3: CASSNDRTQYF. Written as DNA, the CDR3 is TGTGCCAGCAGCAACGACCGAACCCAGTACTTC.

The sample holds many counts of this clonotype. The chain is built from TRBV20-1 and TRBJ2-3; 9 bases are shared with TRBD1. This CDR3 has 14 residues. V lost 6 bases, J lost 1 base, and 5 bases stayed unmatched. CDR1 and CDR2 from the germline V gene are DFQATT and SNEGSKA (reference sequence). DNA for the CDR3: TGCAGTGCGTTCCGGGACAGGGGCACAGATACGCAGTATTTT. Its protein product is CSAFRDRGTDTQYF.

This clonotype was observed at least ten times. The chain has TRBV28 and TRBJ2-5; D perhaps matches TRBD2 (5 bases). Germline V gene data show CDR1 as MDHEN and CDR2 as SYDVKM. V lost 5 bases and J lost 7, with 11 bases in between. The CDR3 loop spans 12 amino acids. The CDR3, as DNA: TGTGCCAGCAGTCGGACTCGTGGGACCCAGTACTTC. This encodes CASSRTRGTQYF.

This clonotype was seen a handful of times. The chain joins TRBV7-9 to TRBJ2-5; D gene uncertain. Per the germline V gene, CDR1 is SEHNR and CDR2 is FQNEAQ (reference sequence). The CDR3 spans 14 residues. Trimming took 0 bases from V and 5 from J, leaving 10 bases between them. The CDR3 here is CASSLAVIGETQYF. The CDR3 DNA follows: TGTGCCAGCAGCTTAGCAGTTATAGGGGAGACCCAGTACTTC.

The V gene is TRBV5-8, the J gene TRBJ1-1; D is uncertain. Germline lookup yields CDR1 SGHTS and CDR2 YDEGEE. The CDR3 sequence is 12 residues long. The V gene lost 1 base and the J gene lost 1 base, with 2 bases spanning the gap. The CDR3: CASSLRNTEAFF. Here the CDR3 DNA reads TGTGCCAGCAGCTTGAGGAACACTGAAGCTTTCTTT.

This clonotype was found a few times. The V and J genes are TRBV20-1 and TRBJ2-7, with D unclear. Trimming pared 6 bases from V and 5 bases from J, leaving 20 bases between. Germline V gene lookup returns CDR1 DFQATT and CDR2 SNEGSKA (reference sequence). The CDR3 extends over 14 amino acids. CDR3 protein: CSAPIGGLDHEQYF. The CDR3 DNA is TGCAGTGCCCCTATCGGTGGGCTGGACCACGAGCAGTACTTC.

This clonotype has a count of ten or more. This sequence joins TRBV5-6 and TRBJ2-7; the match to TRBD2 covers 13 bases. The V and J ends lost 5 bases and 4 bases, in that order; junction bases with no gene match: 6. Germline CDR1 SGHDT, CDR2 YYEEEE. The length of the CDR3 is 15 residues. The CDR3 here is CASRRTSGRGYEQYF. The CDR3 DNA reads as TGTGCCAGCAGGCGGACTAGCGGGAGAGGGTACGAGCAGTACTTC. Drawing the rest from reference TRBV5-6 and TRBJ2-7, the complete variable domain is DAGVTQSPTHLIKTRGQQVTLRCSPKSGHDTVSWYQQALGQGPQFIFQYYEEEERQRGNFPDRFSGHQFPNYSSELNVNALLLGDSALYLCASRRTSGRGYEQYFGPGTRLTVT.

This clonotype was recorded many times. The V call is TRBV4-3, the J call TRBJ2-3; D ambiguous. The CDR3 spans 15 residues. V shed 1 base and J shed 2 bases, with 10 bases lying between them. Per the germline V gene, CDR1 is LGHNA and CDR2 is YSLEER. CDR3 DNA: TGCGCCAGCAGCCAAGGGGCTAGGACCACAGATACGCAGTATTTT. Encoded protein: CASSQGARTTDTQYF.

The chain combines TRBV7-9 with TRBJ2-5; 8 nucleotides agree with TRBD2. This CDR3 has 16 residues. Trimming removed 3 bases from V and 5 bases from J; junction bases left unmatched: 11. CDR1 is SEHNR, CDR2 FQNEAQ, per germline (reference sequence). The CDR3 sequence is CASSFSPGLDRETQYF. DNA for the CDR3: TGTGCCAGCAGCTTCTCCCCGGGACTAGATCGTGAGACCCAGTACTTC.

The gene calls are TRBV19 and TRBJ1-2, with D maybe TRBD1 (5 bases). V was pared by 7 bases and J by 2 bases, with 8 bases between. Germline loops: CDR1 LNHDA, CDR2 SQIVND (reference sequence). This CDR3 has 12 amino acids. DNA of the CDR3: TGTGCCAGTATGAGGGGCAACTATGGCTACACCTTC. Its translation is CASMRGNYGYTF.

In its sample, this clonotype was seen a few times. This chain connects TRBV20-1 to TRBJ1-3, with D unclear. The length of the CDR3 is 13 residues. V was pared by 7 bases and J by 7 bases, with 17 bases between. The germline gives CDR1 DFQATT, CDR2 SNEGSKA (reference sequence). CDR3 sequence: CSVPGPGGNTIYF. CDR3 coding DNA: TGCAGTGTCCCGGGCCCCGGAGGTAACACCATATATTTT.

This clonotype was seen ten or more times. The genes are TRBV7-6 and TRBJ2-3; no clear D. The CDR3 loop spans 15 amino acids. Trimming shortened V by 3 bases and J by 2 bases, and 12 bases separated the two germline ends. Per the germline V gene, CDR1 is SGHVS and CDR2 is FNYEAQ. The CDR3 DNA sequence: TGTGCCAGCAGCTTCGGGCCGACTTTCACAGATACGCAGTATTTT. Its protein product is CASSFGPTFTDTQYF. Supplemented by reference TRBV7-6 and TRBJ2-3, the full variable domain reads GAGVSQSPRYKVTKRGQDVALRCDPISGHVSLYWYRQALGQGPEFLTYFNYEAQQDKSGLPNDRFSAERPEGSISTLTIQRTEQRDSAMYRCASSFGPTFTDTQYFGPGTRLTVL.